Shown below are 2 T cell receptor beta chains from a single sample sequenced in a study of T cell responses to AZD1222 COVID-19 vaccine. TCRdb's copy holds only in-frame clones and misses some; the assay was immunoSEQ multiplex PCR. The sample yields more than 150,000 clones, approximately 94% seen once. The sequencing here drew on peripheral blood, taken 28 days after the second AZD1222 dose. These receptor sequences come from an adult who received the AZD1222 COVID-19 vaccine.

This clone has just one count. This sequence joins TRBV7-9 and TRBJ1-5; 9 bases agree with TRBD1. The V and J ends lost 5 bases and 7 bases, in that order; junction bases with no gene match: 6. This CDR3 spans 14 amino acids. The germline V gene encodes CDR1 SEHNR and CDR2 FQNEAQ (reference sequence). CDR3 sequence (DNA): TGTGCCAGCAGCCTGGGGACAGGGACACAGCCCCAGCATTTT. This gives the protein CASSLGTGTQPQHF.

The rearrangement uses TRBV5-8 and TRBJ1-1; the match to TRBD1 covers 7 bases. This CDR3 spans 14 amino acids. CDR1 and CDR2 (germline): SGHTS, YDEGEE. V was pared by 0 bases and J by 5 bases, with 4 bases of the junction left unmatched. CDR3 sequence (DNA): TGTGCCAGCAGCTTGGGACAGGGCTGGACTGAAGCTTTCTTT. It specifies CASSLGQGWTEAFF.